The TCR beta chain under discussion was sequenced for a study of blood T cell repertoires in COVID-19. Study-level information: From the United States, Italy and Spain came samples of acute and convalescent COVID-19. Nucleic acid was either cDNA or gDNA, and it came from T cells, B-cell-depleted T cells, or PBMCs.

Germline CDR1 reads MDHEN; CDR2 reads SYDVKM. V lost 7 bases, J lost 7 bases, and 6 bases stayed unmatched. This CDR3 region has 13 residues. In the study's own analysis: How many nucleated cells were present was estimated from reference gene primer amplification. Method: immunoSEQ multiplex PCR; TCRdb's copy keeps in-frame clones and lacks some. V, J and clone size derive from that table, while D and trimming were established from the DNA sequence. The profile covers some 130,000 clones, with under 90% appearing a single time and more than 7.5% taken by the ten largest. The sequenced sample was peripheral blood. The chain carries TRBV28 and TRBJ1-5; TRBD1 matches at 8 bases. The sequence came from a woman in her fifties or sixties with active or convalescent COVID-19. CDR3 nucleotides: TGTGCCAGCATACAGGGGGGCAGGCAGCCCCAGCATTTT. It specifies CASIQGGRQPQHF.